This TCR beta chain was captured in a study of breast tumors, draining lymph nodes, adjacent tissues. Study-level findings and limits: Findings are consistent with lymph node origin and intratumoral expansion of most tumor T cells. Luminal-like breast cancer showed significantly higher tumor–nontumor repertoire similarity than basal-like. The lymph node origin of tumor T cells was framed as consistent with a hypothesis, not demonstrated. Compared with lymph nodes, tumors were less diverse; compared with nontumor tissue, more.

The germline gives CDR1 SEHNR, CDR2 FQNEAQ (reference sequence). V lost 1 base, J lost 1 base, and 16 bases lay in between. This CDR3 is built from 17 residues. Breast cancer patients provided tissue from their axillary draining lymph nodes. TCRdb re-called the multiplex PCR reads through MiXCR, storing one row per CDR3 protein. The sample shows approximately 280,000 distinct CDR3 sequences, 30% of them seen only once. In its sample, this clonotype was seen many times. Its specificity is unknown. The TCR originated in a female donor with breast cancer. Some clones in this sample may be carry-over from other donors' samples. The chain is built from TRBV7-9 and TRBJ2-5, with D tentatively TRBD2 (6 bases). The specimen was axillary lymph node tissue. CDR3 residues: CASSLGGRLAFQETQYF. CDR3 nucleotide sequence: TGTGCCAGCAGCTTAGGGGGCAGGCTAGCGTTCCAAGAGACCCAGTACTTC.